This TCR beta chain was sequenced in a study of blood T cell repertoires in COVID-19. Study background: Collection of acute and convalescent COVID-19 samples took place in the United States, Italy and Spain. Sources were T cells, B-cell-depleted T cells, or PBMCs; the material itself was cDNA or gDNA.

As processed by the authors: Amplification of reference gene primers was used by the study to estimate nucleated cell counts. The method was immunoSEQ multiplex PCR; TCRdb's version includes in-frame clones alone and lacks a portion of them. V and J calls and clone size come straight from that table; D and trimming were deduced from the DNA. The sample has roughly 90,000 clones, around four fifths seen once; the top ten hold around 3.3%. V lost 2 bases to trimming and J lost 6 bases, with 16 bases between them. This CDR3 spans 16 amino acids. From germline, CDR1 is SGHNT and CDR2 YENEEA. This receptor was taken from a man aged 45-60 years with acute or convalescent COVID-19. Sequenced: peripheral blood. The chain is built from TRBV11-3 and TRBJ2-2; maybe TRBD1 (6 bases). CDR3 loop: CASSLSRGIWSGELFF. DNA for the CDR3: TGTGCCAGCAGCTTAAGCAGGGGTATTTGGTCCGGGGAGCTGTTTTTT.